This TCR beta chain is from a study of cytomegalovirus exposure and HLA in healthy donors. Study conclusions and caveats: The study listed 150 to 200 cytomegalovirus-associated TCR beta chains. Reportedly, cytomegalovirus status was diagnosed with high sensitivity and specificity.

Use of 60 Vbeta and 13 Jbeta primers characterized the PCR. Assay used: immunoSEQ multiplex PCR; TCRdb lists only in-frame clones, some missing. The sample holds more than 40,000 clones. In the case of this clone: Its cognate antigen is unknown.

This CDR3 is 13 amino acids long. Germline assignment: CDR1 SGDLS and CDR2 YYNGEE. The V end was cut by 3 bases, the J end by 5 bases, with 12 bases between. The TCR comes from a woman aged 40 to 49 in good health and CMV-seronegative. This chain joins TRBV9 and TRBJ2-7; a weak D match, TRBD1 (5 bases). The sample taken for sequencing was PBMCs. The CDR3 bases are TGTGCCAGCAGCGAGGGGCTTGATCACGAGCAGTACTTC. It encodes CASSEGLDHEQYF.